These 17 T cell receptor beta chains originate from one sample sequenced in a study of blood T cells in healthy people across ages. It was with a sample-barcoded 5' primer and a J-beta primer mix that a second PCR of about 7 to 12 cycles was run. TCRdb re-called the 5' RACE reads through MiXCR, storing one row per CDR3 protein. The sample holds approximately 780,000 distinct CDR3 sequences, roughly 26% seen once. The same sample was also used in a study of T cells of mothers and their children.

The sequenced material came from blood. These receptors were collected from a boy aged 5-17 years in good health.

The rearrangement uses TRBV6-5 and TRBJ1-5, with TRBD1 matching 8 bases. CDR1 and CDR2 from the germline V gene are MNHEY and SVGAGI. V lost 5 bases to trimming and J lost 7 bases; unmatched junction nucleotides: 10. This CDR3 has 15 residues. CDR3: CASSPTGGSSQPQHF. The CDR3 DNA follows: TGTGCCAGCAGTCCCACAGGGGGTAGTAGCCAGCCCCAGCATTTT.

V is TRBV4-3 and J is TRBJ2-6; D not resolved. V was shortened by 4 bases and J by 3 bases, with 7 bases between the two germline ends. The CDR3 totals 14 residues. In germline, CDR1 is LGHNA, CDR2 YSLEER. CDR3 DNA: TGCGCCAGCAGCCGGGTTCGTGGGGCCAACGTCCTGACTTTC. Amino acids: CASSRVRGANVLTF.

The chain is built from TRBV29-1 and TRBJ2-5; 8 bases are a match to TRBD2. The CDR3 sequence is 13 residues long. Unmatched junction bases numbered 9, after V lost 7 bases and J lost 5 bases. Germline values: CDR1 SQVTM, CDR2 ANQGSEA. In nucleotides, the CDR3 is TGCAGCGCCGAAAAGTTAGCGGGGGAGACCCAGTACTTC. This translates into CSAEKLAGETQYF. Full variable domain (remainder filled in from reference TRBV29-1 and TRBJ2-5): SAVISQKPSRDICQRGTSLTIQCQVDSQVTMMFWYRQQPGQSLTLIATANQGSEATYESGFVIDKFPISRPNLTFSTLTVSNMSPEDSSIYLCSAEKLAGETQYFGPGTRLLVL.

This clonotype has a handful of counts. The J gene is TRBJ2-6, the V gene TRBV7-9; D gene unclear. The germline V and J ends were trimmed by 8 bases and 1 base, with 27 bases remaining between them. The CDR3 is made up of 20 amino acids. The V gene's germline CDR1 is SEHNR and CDR2 FQNEAQ (reference sequence). CDR3 loop: CASGDTGRSSVGSGANVLTF. In DNA form, the CDR3 reads TGTGCCAGCGGAGATACTGGACGGTCGAGCGTTGGTTCTGGGGCCAACGTCCTGACTTTC. Combining the CDR3 with reference TRBV7-9 and TRBJ2-6 gives the whole variable domain DTGVSQNPRHKITKRGQNVTFRCDPISEHNRLYWYRQTLGQGPEFLTYFQNEAQLEKSRLLSDRFSAERPKGSFSTLEIQRTEQGDSAMYLCASGDTGRSSVGSGANVLTFGAGSRLTVL.

The chain is built from TRBV4-1 and TRBJ1-4; D possibly corresponds to TRBD1 (6 bases). This CDR3 region has 16 residues. V lost 3 bases to trimming and J lost 3 bases, with 14 bases between them. Germline lookup yields CDR1 MGHRA and CDR2 YSYEKL. The CDR3 here is CASSQVDRGANEKLFF. CDR3 DNA sequence: TGCGCCAGCAGCCAGGTGGACAGAGGGGCTAATGAAAAACTGTTTTTT.

This clonotype has just a few counts. The chain recombines TRBV5-1 with TRBJ2-5, with D perhaps matching TRBD2 (6 bases). This CDR3 region has 13 residues. The V end was cut by 3 bases, the J end by 2 bases, with 8 bases between. CDR1 is SGHRS and CDR2 is YFSETQ in the germline V gene. The CDR3 bases are TGCGCCAGCAGCTGGGGGGAGCAAGAGACCCAGTACTTC. Amino acids: CASSWGEQETQYF.

The DNA of the CDR3 is TGTGCCAGTAGTCCAGAGACAGGGGGTCAGCCCCAGCATTTT. Translated: CASSPETGGQPQHF. The chain combines TRBV19 with TRBJ1-5; 9 nucleotides match TRBD1. This CDR3 spans 14 amino acids. Germline V gene lookup returns CDR1 LNHDA and CDR2 SQIVND (reference sequence). The J segment lost 6 bases and the V segment lost 5 bases, leaving 5 bases of the junction unmatched.

This clonotype was observed a handful of times. This chain uses TRBV5-1 with TRBJ2-5, with 8 positions matching TRBD1. Matching the DNA end better, TRBJ2-7 makes the J call doubtful. CDR1 is SGHRS, CDR2 YFSETQ, per germline. The CDR3 has 13 amino acids. CDR3 amino acids: CASRGQGVDEQYF. The CDR3 DNA reads TGCGCCAGCCGCGGACAGGGTGTGGACGAGCAGTACTTC.

The chain is built from TRBV10-3 and TRBJ2-1, with D perhaps matching TRBD1 or TRBD2 (5 bases each). The J call could be wrong; TRBJ2-7 is a better fit for the DNA end. The germline CDR1 and CDR2 sequences are ENHRY and SYGVKD. The length of the CDR3 is 15 residues. The CDR3 coding sequence is TGTGCCATCAGTGAGGAATATCTGGGGGTGAACGAGCAGTACTTC. It specifies CAISEEYLGVNEQYF.

This chain uses TRBV27 with TRBJ2-7; maybe TRBD1 (6 bases). Looked up from germline, CDR1 is MNHEY and CDR2 is SMNVEV (reference sequence). The CDR3 is 11 amino acids. The ends were cut back, 8 bases at V and 2 bases at J, with 7 bases in the middle. The CDR3 loop is CASQGPYEQYF. For the CDR3, the DNA is TGTGCCAGCCAGGGGCCCTACGAGCAGTACTTC.

The chain is built from TRBV12-3 or TRBV12-4 and TRBJ1-6, with TRBD1 matching 7 bases. Trimming removed 7 bases from V and 1 base from J; junction bases left unmatched: 7. The CDR3 is 16 residues long. CDR3 nucleotide sequence: TGTGCCAGCACGCCAGGGGGATTGTCCTATAATTCACCCCTCCACTTT. Encoded protein: CASTPGGLSYNSPLHF.

This sequence joins TRBV14 and TRBJ2-1, with 7 nucleotides matching TRBD1. The J segment lost 7 bases and the V segment lost 6 bases, leaving 21 bases of the junction unmatched. The CDR3 runs 18 residues. Germline V lookup: CDR1 SGHDN, CDR2 FVKESK. CDR3 residues: CASRYLPTGTARLNEQFF. The CDR3 DNA reads as TGTGCCAGCAGATATCTTCCTACCGGGACAGCTAGGTTGAATGAGCAGTTCTTC.

This clonotype was seen a few times. An end of the junction differs from the germline gene, which may be a read error. The chain employs TRBV12-3 or TRBV12-4 and TRBJ2-3; possible D gene TRBD1, 5 bases. The last part of the DNA fits TRBJ1-5 better; the J call may be wrong. The length of the CDR3 is 19 residues. This CDR3 is CASGLRQGKSPTSTDTQHF. CDR3 DNA: TGTGCCAGCGGTTTAAGGCAGGGTAAGAGTCCGACTAGCACAGATACGCAGCATTTT.

A note on this clonotype: As the CDR3 is not closed by the conserved phenylalanine or tryptophan, this likely results from a read error. This chain uses TRBV7-9 with TRBJ2-5; D is undetermined. The J call may be wrong; the DNA end is better matched by TRBJ2-7. Germline V gene lookup returns CDR1 SEHNR and CDR2 FQNEAQ (reference sequence). The length of the CDR3 is 13 residues. The CDR3 DNA reads TGTGCCAGCAGCTACGGCCTTCCCTACGAGCAGTACCTC. Translated, it gives CASSYGLPYEQYL.

This clonotype was counted between two and nine times. This chain links TRBV6-5 with TRBJ2-4; D unresolved. Trimming removed 6 bases from V and 0 bases from J, with 9 bases in between. CDR1 MNHEY and CDR2 SVGAGI come from the germline V gene. The CDR3 is 14 residues long. The CDR3 spells CASSPRSAKNIQYF. CDR3 in DNA: TGTGCCAGCAGCCCCAGGTCAGCCAAAAACATTCAGTACTTC.

V gene TRBV5-1 combines with J gene TRBJ1-1; D gene unclear. V was shortened by 3 bases and J by 0 bases, with 9 bases between the two germline ends. The germline V gene has CDR1 SGHRS and CDR2 YFSETQ. The CDR3 is made up of 14 amino acids. The CDR3 DNA is TGCGCCAGCAGCTGGGGTGGTTTGAACACTGAAGCTTTCTTT. This translates into CASSWGGLNTEAFF.

The rearrangement links TRBV9 to TRBJ2-2, with TRBD2 as a possible D gene (5 bases). Trimming pared 0 bases from V and 6 bases from J, leaving 12 bases between. The CDR3 consists of 15 residues. Germline V gene sequence: CDR1 SGDLS, CDR2 YYNGEE. The chain's CDR3 is CASSVALAGAGELFF. As DNA, the CDR3 is TGTGCCAGCAGCGTAGCCCTAGCAGGCGCCGGGGAGCTGTTTTTT.